What follows are 27 T cell receptor beta chains derived from one specimen sequenced in a study of blood T cell repertoires in COVID-19. Clones were read by immunoSEQ multiplex PCR, and TCRdb kept only the in-frame ones, dropping some. The table includes some 150,000 clones, 84% detected once. The sample comprised PBMCs or T cells enriched from blood (not recorded which). The receptor source for this set is a woman aged 45 to 65 who had been exposed to COVID-19.

V usage is TRBV15 and J usage is TRBJ2-1, with 12 nucleotides matching TRBD2. Germline values: CDR1 LNHNV, CDR2 YYDKDF (reference sequence). The V and J ends lost 8 bases and 9 bases, in that order; junction bases with no gene match: 17. This CDR3 is built from 17 residues. The chain's CDR3 is CATGQASLAGGLGEQFF. CDR3 nucleotide sequence: TGTGCCACCGGTCAGGCCTCACTAGCGGGAGGATTAGGTGAGCAGTTCTTC.

This clone has just one count. This rearrangement joins TRBV6-1 to TRBJ2-1, with a weak D call TRBD2 (6 bases). The CDR3 is 15 residues long. Germline loops: CDR1 MNHNS, CDR2 SASEGT. With 0 bases removed from V and 3 bases from J, the gap between germline ends came to 9 bases. The CDR3 sequence is CASSEAGGNYNEQFF. CDR3 coding DNA: TGTGCCAGCAGTGAAGCGGGGGGAAACTACAATGAGCAGTTCTTC.

The chain links TRBV7-8 to TRBJ1-1, with D possibly matching TRBD1 (5 bases). CDR1 is SGHVS and CDR2 is FQNEAQ in the germline V gene. The CDR3 is 13 residues long. The V and J ends lost 1 base and 4 bases respectively, with 7 bases between them. CDR3 in DNA: TGTGCCAGCAGCTTAGGACAGACCACTGAAGCTTTCTTT. Translation: CASSLGQTTEAFF.

Of note for this clone: Other nucleotide sequences from this sample produce the same CDR3. The V and J genes are TRBV27 and TRBJ1-1, with 7 positions matching TRBD1. Trimming removed 6 bases from V and 4 bases from J; junction bases left unmatched: 2. The CDR3 sequence is 12 residues long. Looked up from germline, CDR1 is MNHEY and CDR2 is SMNVEV (reference sequence). CDR3 protein: CASSRQGTEAFF. The CDR3 region has the DNA TGTGCCAGCAGCCGACAGGGCACTGAAGCTTTCTTT.

V and J are TRBV7-2 and TRBJ1-5; TRBD1 matches at 7 bases. V was clipped by 1 base and J by 4 bases; unmatched bases: 7. CDR3 length: 16 residues. Germline assignment: CDR1 SGHTA and CDR2 FQGNSA. Here the CDR3 reads CASSLVAQGSNQPQHF. In nucleotides, the CDR3 is TGTGCCAGCAGCTTAGTAGCACAGGGGTCTAATCAGCCCCAGCATTTT.

The chain is built from TRBV6-2 or TRBV6-3 and TRBJ2-7; a weak D match, TRBD2 (6 bases). The germline V gene has CDR1 MNHEY and CDR2 SVGEGT. Trimming took off 2 bases at V and 5 bases at J, with 19 bases between the two ends. This CDR3 spans 16 amino acids. This chain's CDR3 is CASSYSSGVLLDEQYF. The CDR3, as DNA: TGTGCCAGCAGTTACAGTTCGGGGGTTCTACTAGACGAGCAGTACTTC.

V gene TRBV14 combines with J gene TRBJ2-2, with a possible D match to TRBD2 (5 bases). Germline-derived CDR1 and CDR2 are SGHDN and FVKESK. This CDR3 has 17 amino acids. V gave up 4 bases and J gave up 6 bases, with 21 bases separating them. The CDR3 spells CASSRLRAEGGAGELFF. CDR3 sequence (DNA): TGTGCCAGCAGCCGACTTAGAGCAGAGGGTGGTGCCGGGGAGCTGTTTTTT.

This chain connects TRBV10-1 to TRBJ1-1, with TRBD1 as a possible D gene (6 bases). CDR1 is WNHNN, CDR2 SYGVQD, per germline (reference sequence). Trimming took off 5 bases at V and 0 bases at J, with 10 bases between the two ends. The CDR3 extends over 14 amino acids. The CDR3 reads CASSRDIMNTEAFF. The DNA of the CDR3 is TGCGCCAGCAGTCGGGACATAATGAACACTGAAGCTTTCTTT.

The chain links TRBV13 to TRBJ2-5; TRBD1 might be the D (5 bases). This CDR3 region has 13 residues. The V end was cut by 5 bases, the J end by 5 bases, with 12 bases between. The germline CDR1 and CDR2 sequences are PRHDT and FYEKMQ (reference sequence). The CDR3 DNA follows: TGTGCCAGCAGCGCCCCAGGGTGGGAGACCCAGTACTTC. This gives the protein CASSAPGWETQYF.

The chain uses TRBV2 and TRBJ2-2; D perhaps matches TRBD1 (6 bases). The V gene lost 6 bases and the J gene lost 1 base, with 15 bases spanning the gap. Germline lookup yields CDR1 SNHLY and CDR2 FYNNEI. The CDR3 sequence is 16 residues long. CDR3 loop: CASSPGTRMNTGELFF. DNA of the CDR3: TGTGCCAGCAGCCCCGGGACAAGGATGAACACCGGGGAGCTGTTTTTT.

Judged by abundance, this clone is medium-sized. The chain joins TRBV6-2 or TRBV6-3 to TRBJ2-7, with TRBD2 matching 8 bases. The CDR3 spans 15 residues. From germline, CDR1 is MNHEY and CDR2 SVGEGT. The V gene end was trimmed by 0 bases and the J gene end by 3 bases; junction bases not matched to a gene: 4. The DNA of the CDR3 is TGTGCCAGCAGTTACTCAGCCAGCGGGGGCTACGAGCAGTACTTC. This sequence encodes CASSYSASGGYEQYF.

The chain employs TRBV29-1 and TRBJ1-1, with 11 bases identical to TRBD1. The CDR3 loop spans 17 amino acids. Germline CDR1 reads SQVTM; CDR2 reads ANQGSEA. After removal of 4 bases from V and 6 bases from J, the junction contained 16 bases not matched to a gene. The CDR3 sequence: CSVVPMGQGGGVSEAFF. The CDR3 DNA follows: TGCAGCGTTGTCCCGATGGGACAGGGGGGGGGAGTCTCTGAAGCTTTCTTT.

The chain joins TRBV4-1 to TRBJ2-7; 10 nucleotides line up with TRBD1. V shed 2 bases and J 2 bases; nucleotides not matched to a gene: 3. Germline V gives CDR1 MGHRA, CDR2 YSYEKL. The CDR3 covers 15 residues. CDR3 nucleotides: TGCGCCAGCAGCCAAAGGGACAGGGGCACCTACGAGCAGTACTTC. Its protein product is CASSQRDRGTYEQYF.

The rearrangement links TRBV18 to TRBJ2-3, with 8 bases that match TRBD1. From germline, CDR1 is KGHSH and CDR2 LQKENI. V lost 5 bases, J lost 0 bases, and 4 bases stayed unmatched. The length of the CDR3 is 15 residues. Here the CDR3 reads CASSRTGLSTDTQYF. CDR3 nucleotides: TGTGCCAGCTCAAGGACAGGGCTTAGCACAGATACGCAGTATTTT.

The chain recombines TRBV5-6 with TRBJ1-5, with TRBD1 as a possible D gene (6 bases). This CDR3 spans 14 amino acids. Deletions cut 1 base from V and 4 bases from J, with 9 bases between. CDR1 and CDR2 (germline): SGHDT, YYEEEE. The CDR3 is CASSLQGRNQPQHF. In nucleotides, the CDR3 is TGTGCCAGCAGCTTGCAGGGGCGGAATCAGCCCCAGCATTTT.

This clone came up once. Here the CDR3 reads CASFRDSTNTGELFF. Here the CDR3 DNA reads TGTGCCAGCTTCCGGGACTCGACGAACACCGGGGAGCTGTTTTTT. The gene calls are TRBV18 and TRBJ2-2; tentative D call: TRBD2 (6 bases). The V gene lost 7 bases and the J gene lost 0 bases, with 12 bases spanning the gap. The length of the CDR3 is 15 residues. Germline CDR1 reads KGHSH; CDR2 reads LQKENI.

The rearrangement uses TRBV19 and TRBJ1-1; a weak D match, TRBD1 (5 bases). The germline V gene encodes CDR1 LNHDA and CDR2 SQIVND (reference sequence). The CDR3 totals 15 residues. V was cut by 3 bases and J by 4 bases, with 15 bases left in between. In DNA, the CDR3 is TGTGCCAGTAGTATCCCCTCGCAGGGAGGCACTGAAGCTTTCTTT. Its protein product is CASSIPSQGGTEAFF.

The gene calls are TRBV7-9 and TRBJ2-1; 11 nucleotides align to TRBD2. V lost 2 bases, J lost 8 bases, and 5 bases stayed unmatched. The CDR3 spans 15 residues. CDR1 and CDR2 (germline): SEHNR, FQNEAQ (reference sequence). DNA of the CDR3: TGTGCCAGCAGCTTAAGTAGCGGGAGGGCCGATGAGCAGTTCTTC. This translates into CASSLSSGRADEQFF.

This chain uses TRBV7-2 with TRBJ2-4; 8 bases align to TRBD2. Per germline, CDR1 SGHTA and CDR2 FQGNSA. V shed 5 bases, J shed 8 bases, and the junction held 14 bases outside the gene matches. The CDR3 runs 16 residues. The CDR3 DNA sequence: TGTGCCAGCAGCAAAGACGCGGGGGGCGCCGGGTACATTCAGTACTTC. Translation gives CASSKDAGGAGYIQYF.

The V call is TRBV27, the J call TRBJ1-1; perhaps TRBD1 as D (5 bases). The germline V gene has CDR1 MNHEY and CDR2 SMNVEV (reference sequence). V lost 3 bases to trimming and J lost 2 bases, with 13 bases between them. This CDR3 contains 15 residues. CDR3 nucleotide sequence: TGTGCCAGCAGTTTGGGTTCAGGACATAACACTGAAGCTTTCTTT. Its protein is CASSLGSGHNTEAFF.

The chain links TRBV12-3 or TRBV12-4 to TRBJ2-5, with 9 bases that match TRBD2. Germline trimming cut 7 bases from V and 7 bases from J; bases unmatched to any gene: 7. The CDR3 contains 13 residues. In DNA, the CDR3 is TGTGCCAGCACCCTGGGGCGGGAGGGGACCCAGTACTTC. This sequence encodes CASTLGREGTQYF.

The chain is built from TRBV7-9 and TRBJ2-7; 7 bases match TRBD2. This CDR3 is 13 amino acids long. Per germline, CDR1 SEHNR and CDR2 FQNEAQ (reference sequence). V trimming: 7 bases; J trimming: 1 base; junction bases outside the gene matches: 4. This CDR3 reads CASNRGGSYEQYF. For the CDR3, the DNA is TGTGCCAGCAACCGCGGGGGTTCCTACGAGCAGTACTTC.

This sequence joins TRBV4-1 and TRBJ2-2; 7 bases align to TRBD1. Germline V CDR1 and CDR2: MGHRA, YSYEKL. The CDR3 sequence is 18 residues long. The V segment lost 0 bases and the J segment 0 bases; nucleotides outside the gene matches: 7. In nucleotides, the CDR3 is TGCGCCAGCAGCCAAGATAGGGACAGCTACGCGAACACCGGGGAGCTGTTTTTT. Translation gives CASSQDRDSYANTGELFF.

This chain connects TRBV5-4 to TRBJ2-5, with 11 bases that match TRBD2. This CDR3 has 15 amino acids. Looked up from germline, CDR1 is SGHNT and CDR2 is YYREEE (reference sequence). Losses at the gene ends were 4 bases for V and 5 bases for J; bases not matched to a gene: 7. DNA of the CDR3: TGTGCCAGCAGCCCGACCTTAGCGGGGGGGGAGACCCAGTACTTC. Its translation is CASSPTLAGGETQYF.

This clone was observed a single time. The chain has TRBV9 and TRBJ1-1; D unresolved. CDR1 is SGDLS and CDR2 is YYNGEE in the germline V gene. V shed 0 bases and J shed 8 bases, with 17 bases lying between them. The CDR3 is 15 amino acids. The CDR3 reads CASSVVSLLRPEAFF. The CDR3 DNA sequence: TGTGCCAGCAGCGTAGTTTCCCTACTCCGCCCAGAAGCTTTCTTT.

The rearrangement joins TRBV4-1 to TRBJ2-5, with TRBD1 matching over 11 bases. The V gene end was trimmed by 1 base and the J gene end by 6 bases; junction bases not matched to a gene: 4. Germline CDR1 is MGHRA and CDR2 is YSYEKL. This CDR3 comprises 15 residues. The CDR3 reads CASSQGGQGGKTQYF. CDR3 DNA sequence: TGCGCCAGCAGCCAAGGGGGACAGGGGGGGAAGACCCAGTACTTC.

The gene calls are TRBV5-4 and TRBJ1-6, with D unclear. The CDR3 loop spans 15 amino acids. The V and J ends lost 2 bases and 4 bases respectively, with 10 bases between them. Per the germline V gene, CDR1 is SGHNT and CDR2 is YYREEE (reference sequence). CDR3 amino acids: CASSFDAVYNSPLHF. The CDR3, as DNA: TGTGCCAGCAGCTTCGACGCGGTTTATAATTCACCCCTCCACTTT. Full variable domain (rest looked up from reference TRBV5-4 and TRBJ1-6): ETGVTQSPTHLIKTRGQQVTLRCSSQSGHNTVSWYQQALGQGPQFIFQYYREEENGRGNFPPRFSGLQFPNYSSELNVNALELDDSALYLCASSFDAVYNSPLHFGNGTRLTVT.